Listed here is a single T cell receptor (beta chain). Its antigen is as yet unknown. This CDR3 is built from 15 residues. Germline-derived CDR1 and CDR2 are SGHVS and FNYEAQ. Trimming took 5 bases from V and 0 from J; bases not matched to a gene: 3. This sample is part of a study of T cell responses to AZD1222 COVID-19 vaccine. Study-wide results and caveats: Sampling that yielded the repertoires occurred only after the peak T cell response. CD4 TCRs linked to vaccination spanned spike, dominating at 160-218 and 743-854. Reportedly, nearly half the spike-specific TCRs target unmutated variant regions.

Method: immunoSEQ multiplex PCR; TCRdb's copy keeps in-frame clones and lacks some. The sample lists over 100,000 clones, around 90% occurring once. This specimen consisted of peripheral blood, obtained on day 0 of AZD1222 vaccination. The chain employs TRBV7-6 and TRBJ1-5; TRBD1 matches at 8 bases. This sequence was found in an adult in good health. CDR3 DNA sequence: TGTGCCAGCAGCCCAACAGGGGGTAGCAATCAGCCCCAGCATTTT. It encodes CASSPTGGSNQPQHF.